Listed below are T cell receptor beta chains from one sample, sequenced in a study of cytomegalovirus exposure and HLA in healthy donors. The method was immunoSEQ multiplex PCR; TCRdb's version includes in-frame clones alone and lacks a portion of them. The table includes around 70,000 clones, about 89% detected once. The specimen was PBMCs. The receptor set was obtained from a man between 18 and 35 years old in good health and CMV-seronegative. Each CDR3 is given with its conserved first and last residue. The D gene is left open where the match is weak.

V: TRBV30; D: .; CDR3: CAWNNYQGLNTEAFF
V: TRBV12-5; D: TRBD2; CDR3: CASGLATSGRVFEQFF
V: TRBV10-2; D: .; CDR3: CASSELSGRAGELFF
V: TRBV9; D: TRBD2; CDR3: CASSVVETSGYNEQFF
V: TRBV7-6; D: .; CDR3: CASSLEGVRGNEQYF
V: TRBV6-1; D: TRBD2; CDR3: CASKTSGIETQYF
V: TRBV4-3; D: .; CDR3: CASSQELQGGNTIYF
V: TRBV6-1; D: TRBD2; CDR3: CASSGGGNTQYF
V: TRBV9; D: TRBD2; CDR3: CASSVDSGRLYNEQFF
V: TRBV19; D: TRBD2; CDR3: CASSMGAGGRIYNEQFF
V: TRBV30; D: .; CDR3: CAWSTEYPDTQYF
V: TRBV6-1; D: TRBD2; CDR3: CASSAGLALYEQYF
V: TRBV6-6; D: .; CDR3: CASRPLDRQELFF
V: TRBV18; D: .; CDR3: CASSPGGPTNEKLFF
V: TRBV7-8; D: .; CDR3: CASSQRETQYF
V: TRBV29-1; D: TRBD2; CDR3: CSAGRPSGRGEQFF
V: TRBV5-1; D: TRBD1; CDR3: CASSATGATNTEAFF
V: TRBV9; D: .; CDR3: CASSVWGGWAHTTNYGYTF
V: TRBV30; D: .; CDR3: CAWSVPPSVYGYTF
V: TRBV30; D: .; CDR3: CAWSRKGILNTEAFF
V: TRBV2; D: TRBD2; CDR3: CASSETSDSQFF
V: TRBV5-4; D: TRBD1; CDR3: CASSFDRDTEAFF
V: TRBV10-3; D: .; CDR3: CAMQGRTNTGELFF
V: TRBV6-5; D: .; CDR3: CASSITYSGNTIYF
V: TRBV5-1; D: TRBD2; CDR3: CATLEPYPGTSDPDTQYF
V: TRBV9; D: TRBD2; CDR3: CASSVAEREGQDEQFF
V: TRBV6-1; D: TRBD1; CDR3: CAGGTGRDTEAFF
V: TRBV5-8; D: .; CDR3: CASSLAIGRYQPQHF
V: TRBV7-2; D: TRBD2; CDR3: CASSWRLAGNTGELFF
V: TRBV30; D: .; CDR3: CAWSVTGLDTEAFF
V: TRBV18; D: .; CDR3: CASSPSHSNQPQHF
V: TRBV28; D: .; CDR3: CASKLGAVGTGELFF
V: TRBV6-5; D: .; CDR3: CASSYQGLAFF
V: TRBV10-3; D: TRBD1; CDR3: CAISPRDLGGKETQYF
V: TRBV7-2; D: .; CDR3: CASSARQNTEAFF
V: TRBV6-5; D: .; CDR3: CASSYSSGSYEQYF
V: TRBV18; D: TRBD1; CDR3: CASSPHTGVDQPQHF
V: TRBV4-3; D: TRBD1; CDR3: CASSPLTGVGQPQHF
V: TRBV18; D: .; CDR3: CASSQARNNEQFF
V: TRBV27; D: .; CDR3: CASSLYTAGTQYF
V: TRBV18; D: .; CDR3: CASSLILTENTEAFF
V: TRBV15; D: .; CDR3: CATTPRETNEKLFF
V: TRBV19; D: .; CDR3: CASSPIDFRGSGNTIYF
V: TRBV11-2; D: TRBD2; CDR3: CASTFERESYEQYF
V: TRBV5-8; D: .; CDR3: CASSLASGYSNQPQHF
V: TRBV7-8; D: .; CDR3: CASSYRSQNTGELFF
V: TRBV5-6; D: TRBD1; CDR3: CASSLVGQGAGETQYF